The sequence of this T cell receptor (beta chain) was determined in a study of blood T cell repertoires in COVID-19. Study information: COVID-19 samples collected from the United States, Italy and Spain covered acute and convalescent phases.

V trimming: 4 bases; J trimming: 3 bases; junction bases outside the gene matches: 10. Germline CDR1 and CDR2: MNHEY and SVGEGT. The CDR3 extends over 16 amino acids. Sequencing used immunoSEQ multiplex PCR; TCRdb keeps in-frame clones, though not all of them. The sample shows a few hundred thousand clones, less than 90% of them seen only once. This TCR came from a woman aged 45-65 years who had recovered from COVID-19. Sequenced input: PBMCs or T cells enriched from blood (not recorded which). The rearrangement joins TRBV6-2 or TRBV6-3 to TRBJ1-2; TRBD1 agrees at 8 bases. CDR3 sequence: CASSSRIGTGYYGYTF. The CDR3, as DNA: TGTGCCAGCAGTTCTAGGATCGGGACAGGTTACTATGGCTACACCTTC.